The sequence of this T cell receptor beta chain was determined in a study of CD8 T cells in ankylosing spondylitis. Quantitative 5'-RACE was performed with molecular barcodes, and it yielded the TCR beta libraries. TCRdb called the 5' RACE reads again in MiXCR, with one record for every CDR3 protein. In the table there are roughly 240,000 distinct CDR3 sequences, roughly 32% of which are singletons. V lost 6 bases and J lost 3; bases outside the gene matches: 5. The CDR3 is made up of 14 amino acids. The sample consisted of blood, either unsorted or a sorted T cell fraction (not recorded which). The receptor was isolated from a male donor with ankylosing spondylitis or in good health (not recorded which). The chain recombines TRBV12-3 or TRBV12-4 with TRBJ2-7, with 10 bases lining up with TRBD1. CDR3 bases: TGTGCCAGCAGGTGGGGACAGGGGCTCTACGAGCAGTACTTC. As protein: CASRWGQGLYEQYF.